One and the same sample provided the 26 T cell receptor beta chains below, sequenced in a study of cytomegalovirus exposure and HLA in healthy donors. Produced via immunoSEQ multiplex PCR; TCRdb's table is partial and in-frame only. The sample includes more than 300,000 clones, 80% to 90% of them seen just once. Input material: PBMCs. All receptors derive from a woman aged 18-29 years in good health and CMV-seronegative.

The V gene is TRBV2, the J gene TRBJ2-7; 9 nucleotides agree with TRBD1. V was pared by 6 bases and J by 1 base, with 1 base of the junction left unmatched. Per the germline V gene, CDR1 is SNHLY and CDR2 is FYNNEI. The CDR3 sequence is 13 residues long. CDR3 residues: CASRGTGSYEQYF. The CDR3 DNA follows: TGTGCCAGCAGGGGGACAGGGTCCTACGAGCAGTACTTC.

The chain is built from TRBV9 and TRBJ2-3; D gene uncertain. This CDR3 region has 14 residues. The germline CDR1 and CDR2 sequences are SGDLS and YYNGEE. V was cut by 4 bases and J by 0 bases, with 9 bases left in between. The CDR3 sequence is CASSQHLSTDTQYF. Written as DNA, the CDR3 is TGTGCCAGCAGCCAACATCTTAGCACAGATACGCAGTATTTT.

The chain carries TRBV9 and TRBJ2-7; perhaps TRBD1 as D (6 bases). The germline CDR1 and CDR2 sequences are SGDLS and YYNGEE. This CDR3 has 14 residues. V was cut by 5 bases and J by 0 bases, with 12 bases left in between. The CDR3 nucleotides are TGTGCCAGCAGTGCTACGGACAGCTCCTACGAGCAGTACTTC. It codes for CASSATDSSYEQYF.

The J gene is TRBJ1-5, the V gene TRBV6-1, with D perhaps TRBD1 (6 bases). This CDR3 comprises 15 residues. From germline, CDR1 is MNHNS and CDR2 SASEGT. Trimming pared 6 bases from V and 0 bases from J, leaving 12 bases between. The CDR3: CASRRDRYSNQPQHF. DNA for the CDR3: TGTGCCAGCAGACGAGACAGGTATAGCAATCAGCCCCAGCATTTT.

This chain connects TRBV15 to TRBJ1-4; weak D call: TRBD1 (6 bases). Germline CDR1 LNHNV, CDR2 YYDKDF (reference sequence). V lost 5 bases, J lost 7 bases, and 17 bases lay in between. CDR3 length: 15 residues. As DNA, the CDR3 is TGTGCCACCAGCCTGTTTCTGGGGGCTCGTGAAAAACTGTTTTTT. This encodes CATSLFLGAREKLFF.

The chain combines TRBV7-2 with TRBJ2-3; maybe TRBD1 (7 bases). Trimming took off 0 bases at V and 6 bases at J, with 13 bases between the two ends. There are 15 residues in the CDR3. Germline CDR1 is SGHTA and CDR2 is FQGNSA. The CDR3 loop reads CASSLARDRADTQYF. The CDR3 DNA is TGTGCCAGCAGCTTAGCGCGGGACAGAGCGGATACGCAGTATTTT. The full variable domain, completed using reference TRBV7-2 and TRBJ2-3, is GAGVSQSPSNKVTEKGKDVELRCDPISGHTALYWYRQSLGQGLEFLIYFQGNSAPDKSGLPSDRFSAERTGGSVSTLTIQRTQQEDSAVYLCASSLARDRADTQYFGPGTRLTVL.

This clone was observed once. The rearrangement joins TRBV4-3 to TRBJ2-7; the D gene is possibly TRBD2 (6 bases). Germline assignment: CDR1 LGHNA and CDR2 YSLEER. The CDR3 is made up of 14 amino acids. The V end was cut by 0 bases, the J end by 9 bases, with 15 bases between. DNA of the CDR3: TGCGCCAGCAGCCAAGATATCCTAGCGTCCGGGCAGTACTTC. This gives the protein CASSQDILASGQYF.

V and J are TRBV5-1 and TRBJ2-1; TRBD2 might be the D (6 bases). V was cut by 0 bases and J by 6 bases, with 13 bases left in between. The V gene's germline CDR1 is SGHRS and CDR2 YFSETQ. The CDR3 covers 15 residues. CDR3: CASSLGSGGVNEQFF. The CDR3 DNA is TGCGCCAGCAGCTTGGGAAGCGGAGGGGTCAATGAGCAGTTCTTC.

This sequence joins TRBV9 and TRBJ2-2; the match to TRBD1 covers 9 bases. CDR1 and CDR2 (germline): SGDLS, YYNGEE. With 2 bases clipped from V and 5 bases from J, the junction kept 7 bases outside the gene matches. CDR3 size: 16 residues. CDR3 loop: CASSVTGGSGTGELFF. Here the CDR3 DNA reads TGTGCCAGCAGCGTTACAGGGGGCTCGGGTACCGGGGAGCTGTTTTTT.

This clone has only a few counts. Written as DNA, the CDR3 is TGCGCCAGCAGCCAACAGGGGATTGGGACCGGGGAGCTGTTTTTT. This translates into CASSQQGIGTGELFF. The V gene is TRBV4-3, the J gene TRBJ2-2; D may be TRBD1 (6 bases). V gave up 2 bases and J gave up 5 bases, with 12 bases separating them. The CDR3 runs to 15 residues. Per the germline V gene, CDR1 is LGHNA and CDR2 is YSLEER.

The chain is built from TRBV7-3 and TRBJ2-1; D might be TRBD2 (5 bases). CDR1 and CDR2 (germline): SGHTA, FQGTGA. V was clipped by 1 base and J by 0 bases, with 7 bases between them. This CDR3 is 15 amino acids long. The CDR3 sequence: CASSLRGVSYNEQFF. The CDR3 nucleotides are TGTGCCAGCAGCTTAAGGGGAGTCTCCTACAATGAGCAGTTCTTC.

In DNA, the CDR3 is TGTGCCAGCAGTTCCGCCGGGACTAGGTTCCCAGATACGCAGTATTTT. Protein product: CASSSAGTRFPDTQYF. This chain links TRBV27 with TRBJ2-3; TRBD2 agrees at 8 bases. The ends lost 4 bases at V and 4 bases at J; junction bases unmatched: 10. CDR3 length: 16 amino acids. Germline assignment: CDR1 MNHEY and CDR2 SMNVEV (reference sequence).

This rearrangement joins TRBV7-9 to TRBJ2-5; D perhaps matches TRBD1 (9 bases). This CDR3 is 15 amino acids long. The V end lost 6 bases, the J end lost 1 base, and 15 bases lay between the germline ends. Germline V gene sequence: CDR1 SEHNR, CDR2 FQNEAQ (reference sequence). The CDR3 DNA reads TGTGCCAGCAGTCGGGGGGGACAGGGCCAAGAGACCCAGTACTTC. It codes for CASSRGGQGQETQYF.

This chain connects TRBV7-9 to TRBJ2-7, with 7 bases aligning to TRBD2. The germline gives CDR1 SEHNR, CDR2 FQNEAQ (reference sequence). V was pared by 2 bases and J by 5 bases, with 6 bases of the junction left unmatched. This CDR3 is 14 amino acids long. CDR3 sequence: CASSLRRESHEQYF. The CDR3 DNA sequence: TGTGCCAGCAGCTTACGGCGGGAGAGTCACGAGCAGTACTTC. The whole variable domain, filled in from reference TRBV7-9 and TRBJ2-7, reads DTGVSQNPRHKITKRGQNVTFRCDPISEHNRLYWYRQTLGQGPEFLTYFQNEAQLEKSRLLSDRFSAERPKGSFSTLEIQRTEQGDSAMYLCASSLRRESHEQYFGPGTRLTVT.

The CDR3 here is CASSSGVSYNEQFF. The CDR3 region has the DNA TGTGCCAGCAGTTCCGGGGTCTCCTACAATGAGCAGTTCTTC. This chain uses TRBV7-8 with TRBJ2-1; D is possibly TRBD2 (5 bases). The CDR3 is made up of 14 amino acids. Trimming removed 6 bases from V and 0 bases from J, with 9 bases in between. Germline CDR1 and CDR2: SGHVS and FQNEAQ.

In this sample, this clone turned up a few times. This chain uses TRBV6-1 with TRBJ2-3; 9 bases align to TRBD2. The germline CDR1 and CDR2 sequences are MNHNS and SASEGT. J was trimmed by 3 bases and V by 2 bases; bases with no gene match: 6. This CDR3 region has 16 residues. The CDR3 region has the DNA TGTGCCAGCAGTGAATTAGCGGGGGAAGGGACAGATACGCAGTATTTT. Translating gives CASSELAGEGTDTQYF.

The chain employs TRBV29-1 and TRBJ2-5; D is perhaps TRBD1 (6 bases). Deletions cut 4 bases from V and 4 bases from J, with 13 bases between. This CDR3 spans 13 amino acids. In germline, CDR1 is SQVTM, CDR2 ANQGSEA. For the CDR3, the DNA is TGCAGCGTTGCAGGGGCACGATCAGAGACCCAGTACTTC. Protein product: CSVAGARSETQYF.

The rearrangement links TRBV6-6 to TRBJ1-3; 7 nucleotides line up with TRBD1. V shed 6 bases, J shed 7 bases, and the junction held 9 bases outside the gene matches. From germline, CDR1 is MNHNY and CDR2 SVGAGI (reference sequence). The CDR3 is made up of 14 amino acids. CDR3: CASRPAGGFNTIYF. The DNA of the CDR3 is TGTGCCAGCAGACCGGCAGGGGGTTTCAACACCATATATTTT.

The chain couples TRBV5-6 to TRBJ2-7; unclear D gene. Between the trimmed V and J ends, which lost 2 bases and 7 bases, there was a span of 10 bases. In germline, CDR1 is SGHDT, CDR2 YYEEEE. This CDR3 contains 12 residues. In DNA form, the CDR3 reads TGTGCCAGCAGCTTTTTGGCGCGGGAGCAGTACTTC. Protein sequence: CASSFLAREQYF.

The chain is built from TRBV9 and TRBJ2-3; TRBD2 matches 8 bases. The CDR3 sequence is 19 residues long. The germline gives CDR1 SGDLS, CDR2 YYNGEE. The ends lost 3 bases at V and 0 bases at J; junction bases unmatched: 15. The CDR3 loop is CASSAKIAGTTASTDTQYF. Here the CDR3 DNA reads TGTGCCAGCAGCGCCAAAATAGCGGGGACAACGGCTAGCACAGATACGCAGTATTTT.

The genes are TRBV7-8 and TRBJ1-4; D gene ambiguous. This CDR3 has 14 residues. The V gene's germline CDR1 is SGHVS and CDR2 FQNEAQ. V gave up 3 bases and J gave up 5 bases, with 10 bases separating them. CDR3 DNA sequence: TGTGCCAGCAGCTTCACCGGGGTCAATGAAAAACTGTTTTTT. Amino acid sequence: CASSFTGVNEKLFF.

The chain uses TRBV2 and TRBJ1-3; 8 nucleotides line up with TRBD1. This CDR3 contains 14 residues. Looked up from germline, CDR1 is SNHLY and CDR2 is FYNNEI. V lost 5 bases to trimming and J lost 4 bases; unmatched junction nucleotides: 4. This CDR3 is CASSRQGFGNTIYF. The CDR3 coding sequence is TGTGCCAGCAGTCGACAGGGGTTCGGAAACACCATATATTTT.

This chain links TRBV5-4 with TRBJ2-7; 9 bases agree with TRBD2. The J segment lost 3 bases and the V segment lost 3 bases, leaving 7 bases of the junction unmatched. This CDR3 has 15 residues. In germline, CDR1 is SGHNT, CDR2 YYREEE (reference sequence). CDR3 bases: TGTGCCAGCAGCTATAGCGGGAGTATTGGCTACGAGCAGTACTTC. Amino acids: CASSYSGSIGYEQYF.

The chain links TRBV7-2 to TRBJ1-1, with TRBD1 matching over 9 bases. This CDR3 spans 15 amino acids. Germline V CDR1 and CDR2: SGHTA, FQGNSA. The junction had 9 bases not matched to a gene; V was cut back by 8 bases and J by 2 bases. The CDR3, as DNA: TGTGCCAGCGCATGGACAGGGGACCTAAACACTGAAGCTTTCTTT. Translating gives CASAWTGDLNTEAFF.

The chain is built from TRBV9 and TRBJ2-7; D is possibly TRBD2 (5 bases). The germline V gene has CDR1 SGDLS and CDR2 YYNGEE. This CDR3 spans 15 amino acids. The ends were cut back, 0 bases at V and 1 base at J, with 11 bases in the middle. The DNA of the CDR3 is TGTGCCAGCAGCGTAGACGGCGGACTTTCCTACGAGCAGTACTTC. It codes for CASSVDGGLSYEQYF.

The CDR3 protein is CASSVLGLAVFNEQFF. The CDR3 nucleotides are TGTGCCAGCAGCGTCCTGGGACTAGCGGTTTTCAATGAGCAGTTCTTC. The chain employs TRBV9 and TRBJ2-1; 11 bases fit TRBD2. CDR1 and CDR2 from the germline V gene are SGDLS and YYNGEE. Trimming cost V 2 bases and J 6 bases; bases outside gene matches: 7. The CDR3 totals 16 residues. The full variable domain, completed using reference TRBV9 and TRBJ2-1, is DSGVTQTPKHLITATGQRVTLRCSPRSGDLSVYWYQQSLDQGLQFLIQYYNGEERAKGNILERFSAQQFPDLHSELNLSSLELGDSALYFCASSVLGLAVFNEQFFGPGTRLTVL.